This TCR beta chain is from a study of OX40 agonist ivuxolimab in advanced cancers. For the study at large: Partial responses occurred in three patients (one hepatocellular carcinoma, two cutaneous melanoma). Whole-study results and caveats: Normalized T-cell clonal expansion was also low in some nonresponders. CD4+ T cells averaged fewer expanded clones than CD8+ T cells.

Notes on this clone: As yet, its antigen is unknown.

Clones were sequenced by immunoSEQ multiplex PCR, and TCRdb holds only the in-frame ones, with some missing. The repertoire holds about 12,000 clones, with 81% as singletons. Trimming stripped 1 base from V and 16 bases from J, with 3 bases between. Per germline, CDR1 SGHNT and CDR2 YYREEE (reference sequence). This CDR3 region has 8 residues. The starting material was CD4+ or CD8+ T cells sorted from blood, obtained in a trial of the OX40 agonist ivuxolimab. The chain combines TRBV5-4 with TRBJ2-1; D not resolved. This TCR derives from an adult with an advanced solid tumor such as melanoma, head and neck, liver or kidney cancer. CDR3 amino acids: CASSLQFF. DNA for the CDR3: TGTGCCAGCAGCTTGCAATTCTTC. The whole variable domain, filled in from reference TRBV5-4 and TRBJ2-1, reads ETGVTQSPTHLIKTRGQQVTLRCSSQSGHNTVSWYQQALGQGPQFIFQYYREEENGRGNFPPRFSGLQFPNYSSELNVNALELDDSALYLCASSLQFFGPGTRLTVL.